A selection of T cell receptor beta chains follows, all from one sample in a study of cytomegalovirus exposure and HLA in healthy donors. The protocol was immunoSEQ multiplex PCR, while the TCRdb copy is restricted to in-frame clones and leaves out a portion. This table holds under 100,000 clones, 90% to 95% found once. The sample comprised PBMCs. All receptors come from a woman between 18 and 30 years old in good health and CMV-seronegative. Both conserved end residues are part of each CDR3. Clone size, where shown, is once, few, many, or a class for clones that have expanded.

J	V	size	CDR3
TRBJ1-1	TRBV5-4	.	CASSFPLTEAFF
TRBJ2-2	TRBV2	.	CASSRGGLAGSDTGELFF
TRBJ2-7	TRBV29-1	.	CSVGKSGGSLEQYF
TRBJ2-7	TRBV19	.	CASRAGTSGGYEQYF
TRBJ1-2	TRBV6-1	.	CASSGATVSYGYTF
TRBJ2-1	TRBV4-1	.	CASSQGIAGNSYNEQFF
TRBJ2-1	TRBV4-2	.	CASSPSFFGADTYNEQFF
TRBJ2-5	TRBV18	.	CASSPSGGETQYF
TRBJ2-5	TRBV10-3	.	CAISQNQETQYF
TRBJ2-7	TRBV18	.	CASSISSGAGYEQYF
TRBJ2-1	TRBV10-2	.	CASTLAPRGSYNEQFF
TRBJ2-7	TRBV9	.	CASSAHPNPWTDGASYEQYF
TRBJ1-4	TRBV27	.	CASTPHMAATNEKLFF
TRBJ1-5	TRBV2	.	CASSATGGIQPQHF
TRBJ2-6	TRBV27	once	CASSSQGAGSNVLTF
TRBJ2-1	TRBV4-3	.	CASSQDGLAGGLGEQFF
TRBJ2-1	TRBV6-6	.	CASSRGGTYNEQFF
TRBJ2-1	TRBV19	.	CASSPTGTRVGEQFF
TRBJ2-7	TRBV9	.	CASSVGPGGPRGYEQYF
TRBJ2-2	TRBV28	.	CASRGAGLAGELFF
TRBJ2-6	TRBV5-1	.	CASSPGGSGANVLTF
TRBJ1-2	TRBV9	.	CASSVGPGGANYGYTF
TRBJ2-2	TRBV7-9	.	CASRERERRTGELFF
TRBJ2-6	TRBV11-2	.	CASSFSGANVLTF
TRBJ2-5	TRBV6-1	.	CASSEGFRGETQYF
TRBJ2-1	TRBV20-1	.	CSALLAYEQFF
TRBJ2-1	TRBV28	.	CASSPPTGRSTGREQFF
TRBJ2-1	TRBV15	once	CATSRDQLAGGYNEQFF
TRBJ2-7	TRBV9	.	CASSIGRAGDTPHF
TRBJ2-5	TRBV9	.	CASSSRDRLRETQYF
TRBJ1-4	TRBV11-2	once	CASSLESHTTNEKLFF
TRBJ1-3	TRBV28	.	CASITGGTGNTIYF
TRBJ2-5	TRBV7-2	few	CASTSMRQQETQYF
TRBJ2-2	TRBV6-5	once	CASTRGSNTGELFF
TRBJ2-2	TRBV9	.	CASSALAQNTGELFF
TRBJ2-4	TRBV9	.	CASSVETSGRGNIQYF
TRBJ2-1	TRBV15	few	CATNGGGSSYNEQFF
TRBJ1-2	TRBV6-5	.	CASTPTGGLYGYTF
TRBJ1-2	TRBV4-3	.	CASSQGSGQGIYGYTF
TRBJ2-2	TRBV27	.	CASSLRTSGRRGELFF
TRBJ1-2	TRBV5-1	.	CASSLGQALASGYTF
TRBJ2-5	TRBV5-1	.	CASSPTSGGAVETQYF
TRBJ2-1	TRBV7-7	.	CASSRTGTEYNEQFF
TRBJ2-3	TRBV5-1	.	CASSWSSSGDTDTQYF
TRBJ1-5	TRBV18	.	CASSPTGGDQPQHF
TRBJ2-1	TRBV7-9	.	CASRASGRAHEQFF
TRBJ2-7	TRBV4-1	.	CASSPVGGRLREQYF
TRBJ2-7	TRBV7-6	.	CASSFGTSGPYEQYF
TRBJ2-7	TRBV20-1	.	CSALSGYEQYF
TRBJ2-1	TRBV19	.	CASSPLKTGGSYNEQFF
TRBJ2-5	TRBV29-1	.	CSVEVAGGGETQYF
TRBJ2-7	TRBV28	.	CASTLMRAGGLAYEQYF
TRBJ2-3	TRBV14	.	CASSPLAGGPDTQYF
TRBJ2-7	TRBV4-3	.	CASSGRLAGEQYF
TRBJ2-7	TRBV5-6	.	CASKRDRSSYEQYF